This is a list of T cell receptor beta chains from one sample in a study of long-term antiretroviral therapy in people with HIV. This table comes from immunoSEQ multiplex PCR, and its TCRdb copy is limited to in-frame clones, with some not included. The sample has some 31,000 clones, 70% to 90% seen once. The sequencing here drew on unsorted PBMCs, taken 1.1 years after starting antiretroviral therapy. The receptors come from a man younger than 30 with HIV. The CDR3 runs from the conserved cysteine through the conserved F or W. The D gene is left open where the match is weak. Only some rows state a clone size, as once, few, many or a class for expanded clones.

size: -; D: TRBD1; J: TRBJ2-7; V: TRBV27; CDR3: CASSAKGQGYEQYF; DNA: TGTGCCAGCAGTGCCAAGGGACAGGGGTACGAGCAGTACTTC
size: -; D: TRBD1; J: TRBJ2-3; V: TRBV12-5; CDR3: CASGLGPNRGFTDTQYF; DNA: TGTGCTAGTGGTTTGGGTCCCAACAGGGGGTTCACAGATACGCAGTATTTT
size: -; D: -; J: TRBJ2-4; V: TRBV7-9; CDR3: CASSLASVAKNIQYF; DNA: TGTGCCAGCAGCTTAGCATCAGTAGCCAAAAACATTCAGTACTTC
size: -; D: TRBD1; J: TRBJ1-5; V: TRBV7-8; CDR3: CASRKTGENQPQHF; DNA: TGTGCCAGCAGGAAGACAGGGGAGAATCAGCCCCAGCATTTT
size: -; D: TRBD2; J: TRBJ2-1; V: TRBV28; CDR3: CASSLSGLAGVREQFF; DNA: TGTGCCAGCAGTTTGTCAGGACTAGCGGGAGTACGCGAGCAGTTCTTC
size: -; D: -; J: TRBJ1-1; V: TRBV5-1; CDR3: CASSSGTNTEAFF; DNA: TGCGCCAGCAGCTCGGGAACGAACACTGAAGCTTTCTTT
size: once; D: -; J: TRBJ1-5; V: TRBV7-9; CDR3: CASSPLGNQPQHF; DNA: TGTGCCAGCAGCCCCTTAGGGAATCAGCCCCAGCATTTT
size: once; D: -; J: TRBJ1-4; V: TRBV7-9; CDR3: CASSPENDEKLFF; DNA: TGTGCCAGCAGTCCAGAAAACGACGAAAAACTGTTTTTT
size: -; D: -; J: TRBJ2-2; V: TRBV11-2; CDR3: CASSSTGQNTGELFF; DNA: TGTGCCAGCAGCTCTACGGGACAGAACACCGGGGAGCTGTTTTTT
size: once; D: TRBD2; J: TRBJ2-3; V: TRBV10-3; CDR3: CAISDSGGGPWADTQYF; DNA: TGTGCCATCAGTGACTCTGGCGGGGGGCCTTGGGCAGATACGCAGTATTTT
size: -; D: TRBD2; J: TRBJ2-1; V: TRBV9; CDR3: CASSPGLAGGSSYNEQFF; DNA: TGTGCCAGCAGCCCAGGACTAGCGGGAGGTTCATCCTACAATGAGCAGTTCTTC
size: -; D: TRBD1; J: TRBJ2-7; V: TRBV4-3; CDR3: CASSQGQGGSYEQYF; DNA: TGCGCCAGCAGCCAGGGACAGGGGGGATCCTACGAGCAGTACTTC
size: -; D: -; J: TRBJ2-1; V: TRBV4-1; CDR3: CASSQGEPYPYNEQFF; DNA: TGCGCCAGCAGCCAAGGCGAACCTTATCCCTACAATGAGCAGTTCTTC
size: once; D: -; J: TRBJ2-3; V: TRBV6-4; CDR3: CASSDGGATDTQYF; DNA: TGTGCCAGCAGTGACGGGGGGGCCACAGATACGCAGTATTTT
size: -; D: TRBD1; J: TRBJ1-1; V: TRBV18; CDR3: CASLGQLNTEAFF; DNA: TGTGCCAGCTTGGGACAGTTGAACACTGAAGCTTTCTTT
size: -; D: TRBD2; J: TRBJ2-1; V: TRBV5-1; CDR3: CASSFGGSSYNEQFF; DNA: TGCGCCAGCAGCTTTGGCGGGAGCTCCTACAATGAGCAGTTCTTC
size: -; D: TRBD1; J: TRBJ2-5; V: TRBV28; CDR3: CASSNRGSQTQYF; DNA: TGTGCCAGCAGTAACAGGGGAAGTCAGACCCAGTACTTC
size: once; D: TRBD2; J: TRBJ2-7; V: TRBV29-1; CDR3: CSVEREGYEQYF; DNA: TGCAGCGTTGAGCGGGAGGGCTACGAGCAGTACTTC
size: -; D: TRBD2; J: TRBJ2-3; V: TRBV9; CDR3: CASSDPAGGRSDTQYF; DNA: TGTGCCAGCAGCGACCCAGCGGGAGGCCGTTCAGATACGCAGTATTTT
size: -; D: -; J: TRBJ2-7; V: TRBV21-1; CDR3: CASSTTGASSYEQYF; DNA: TGTGCCAGCAGCACGACAGGGGCGAGCTCCTACGAGCAGTACTTC
size: once; D: TRBD2; J: TRBJ2-7; V: TRBV7-2; CDR3: CASSWKTGTSGGSYEQYF; DNA: TGTGCCAGCAGCTGGAAAACCGGGACTAGCGGGGGTTCCTACGAGCAGTACTTC
size: -; D: -; J: TRBJ2-7; V: TRBV28; CDR3: CASSFIASAFSYEQYF; DNA: TGTGCCAGCAGTTTCATCGCTAGCGCCTTCTCCTACGAGCAGTACTTC
size: -; D: -; J: TRBJ1-3; V: TRBV28; CDR3: CASSLVGDGNTIYF; DNA: TGTGCCAGCAGTTTGGTAGGGGATGGAAACACCATATATTTT
size: -; D: TRBD2; J: TRBJ2-3; V: TRBV9; CDR3: CASSVGASGDLTDTQYF; DNA: TGTGCCAGCAGCGTAGGGGCTAGCGGAGACCTCACAGATACGCAGTATTTT
size: once; D: TRBD2; J: TRBJ2-5; V: TRBV4-1; CDR3: CASSQEWTSGRAWETQYF; DNA: TGCGCCAGCAGCCAAGAATGGACTAGCGGGAGGGCCTGGGAGACCCAGTACTTC
size: -; D: -; J: TRBJ2-1; V: TRBV5-4; CDR3: CASSRGNEQFF; DNA: TGTGCCAGCAGCAGGGGAAATGAGCAGTTCTTC
size: -; D: TRBD2; J: TRBJ2-3; V: TRBV30; CDR3: CAWSGTSRFDPQYF; DNA: TGTGCCTGGAGTGGGACTAGCCGATTTGACCCGCAGTATTTT
size: -; D: TRBD1; J: TRBJ1-1; V: TRBV19; CDR3: CASSNRGQDTEAFF; DNA: TGTGCCAGTAGTAACAGGGGGCAGGACACTGAAGCTTTCTTT
size: -; D: -; J: TRBJ2-1; V: TRBV5-1; CDR3: CASSLALRDEQFF; DNA: TGCGCCAGCAGCTTAGCCCTGAGAGATGAGCAGTTCTTC
size: few; D: TRBD1; J: TRBJ1-1; V: TRBV10-2; CDR3: CASKGTGPNPEAFF; DNA: TGCGCCAGCAAGGGGACAGGCCCTAATCCTGAAGCTTTCTTT
size: -; D: -; J: TRBJ1-1; V: TRBV7-9; CDR3: CASTLEGTEAFF; DNA: TGTGCCAGCACCCTCGAGGGCACTGAAGCTTTCTTT
size: -; D: -; J: TRBJ2-7; V: TRBV9; CDR3: CASSADGVYEQYF; DNA: TGTGCCAGCAGCGCGGACGGGGTCTACGAGCAGTACTTC
size: -; D: -; J: TRBJ2-1; V: TRBV11-3; CDR3: CASSSDWYNEQFF; DNA: TGTGCCAGCAGCTCTGACTGGTACAATGAGCAGTTCTTC
size: -; D: -; J: TRBJ1-2; V: TRBV4-1; CDR3: CASSQDGIYGYTF; DNA: TGCGCCAGCAGCCAAGATGGGATCTATGGCTACACCTTC
size: -; D: -; J: TRBJ2-5; V: TRBV5-1; CDR3: CASSVQETQYF; DNA: TGCGCCAGCAGCGTACAAGAGACCCAGTACTTC
size: -; D: -; J: TRBJ2-6; V: TRBV15; CDR3: CATSRDASGANVLTF; DNA: TGTGCCACCAGCAGAGACGCCTCTGGGGCCAACGTCCTGACTTTC
size: -; D: -; J: TRBJ1-3; V: TRBV19; CDR3: CASSPSGNTIYF; DNA: TGTGCCAGTAGCCCCTCTGGAAACACCATATATTTT
size: -; D: TRBD1; J: TRBJ1-1; V: TRBV10-2; CDR3: CAILGQGPEAFF; DNA: TGCGCCATATTAGGACAGGGGCCTGAAGCTTTCTTT
size: -; D: -; J: TRBJ1-5; V: TRBV11-3; CDR3: CASSQNGAGHNQPQHF; DNA: TGTGCCAGCAGCCAGAATGGGGCAGGGCACAATCAGCCCCAGCATTTT
size: -; D: -; J: TRBJ2-7; V: TRBV9; CDR3: CASSIGDEQYF; DNA: TGTGCCAGCAGCATTGGCGACGAGCAGTACTTC
size: once; D: -; J: TRBJ2-5; V: TRBV29-1; CDR3: CSVREAQETQYF; DNA: TGCAGCGTACGGGAAGCACAAGAGACCCAGTACTTC
size: -; D: -; J: TRBJ1-2; V: TRBV4-2; CDR3: CASSQPGVNYGYTF; DNA: TGTGCCAGCAGCCAACCAGGGGTTAACTATGGCTACACCTTC
size: -; D: -; J: TRBJ2-2; V: TRBV10-3; CDR3: CAIMDHREAGFAGELFF; DNA: TGTGCCATCATGGATCACAGGGAAGCTGGTTTTGCCGGGGAGCTGTTTTTT
size: -; D: -; J: TRBJ2-3; V: TRBV19; CDR3: CASSIVGTSTDTQYF; DNA: TGTGCCAGTAGTATAGTAGGGACTAGCACAGATACGCAGTATTTT
size: few; D: -; J: TRBJ2-7; V: TRBV7-2; CDR3: CASSLAVYHEQYF; DNA: TGTGCCAGCAGCTTAGCGGTCTACCACGAGCAGTACTTC